This T cell receptor beta chain was obtained from a study of CD8 T cells in Susac syndrome. Study results and caveats: The number of individuals included in the study's TCR sequencing and HLA analysis was acknowledged as relatively small.

Note on this clonotype: No antigen is known for it.

Random hexamers primed reverse transcription of roughly 0.5 to 1 ug RNA. An immunoSEQ multiplex PCR amplified TCR beta CDR3 over 54 Vbeta and 13 Jbeta. TCRdb itself ran the immunoSEQ multiplex PCR reads through MiXCR, one entry per CDR3 protein. Seen here are roughly 67,000 distinct CDR3 sequences, about 95% observed once, and the top ten hold around 0.4%. High-throughput TCR beta sequencing covered peripheral CD8+ and CD4+ T cells. The multiple sclerosis controls were treatment-naive patients, and their relapsing-remitting disease was stable or active. Per the germline V gene, CDR1 is SGHRS and CDR2 is YFSETQ. CDR3 size: 15 residues. The V segment lost 4 bases and the J segment 8 bases; nucleotides outside the gene matches: 6.

Sequenced: CD8+ T cells from PBMCs. This receptor was taken from a human donor with multiple sclerosis. The chain has TRBV5-1 and TRBJ2-1; the match to TRBD2 covers 13 bases. The CDR3 is CASSTGLAGTYEQFF. The CDR3 DNA reads as TGCGCCAGCAGCACGGGACTAGCGGGAACCTATGAGCAGTTCTTC.